Following are 5 T cell receptor beta chains from one sample sequenced in a study of shared clonotypes between healthy human individuals. Sequenced by immunoSEQ multiplex PCR; TCRdb stores in-frame clones only, minus some. There are about 2.4 million clones in the sample; roughly 92% occur only once, and roughly 0.13% lies in the top ten. The sample taken for sequencing was naive CD4+ T cells sorted from blood. Specified subset: CD45RA+ positively selected. These TCRs come from a man between 18 and 29 years old in good health.

The V call is TRBV18, the J call TRBJ2-5, with 10 bases aligning to TRBD2. This CDR3 is 17 amino acids long. Germline V gene lookup returns CDR1 KGHSH and CDR2 LQKENI. With 1 base clipped from V and 2 bases from J, the junction kept 7 bases outside the gene matches. The CDR3 sequence: CASSPRKAGGSQETQYF. As DNA, the CDR3 is TGTGCCAGCTCACCACGTAAAGCGGGGGGGTCGCAAGAGACCCAGTACTTC.

V usage is TRBV7-9 and J usage is TRBJ2-4; D gene unclear. V dropped 1 base and J dropped 0 bases, with 7 bases sitting between them. The CDR3 spans 15 residues. Germline V gives CDR1 SEHNR, CDR2 FQNEAQ (reference sequence). The CDR3 DNA sequence: TGTGCCAGCAGCTTAGACGGAATAGCCAAAAACATTCAGTACTTC. Translating it yields CASSLDGIAKNIQYF. The variable domain in full, completed from reference TRBV7-9 and TRBJ2-4, reads DTGVSQNPRHKITKRGQNVTFRCDPISEHNRLYWYRQTLGQGPEFLTYFQNEAQLEKSRLLSDRFSAERPKGSFSTLEIQRTEQGDSAMYLCASSLDGIAKNIQYFGAGTRLSVL.

The V and J genes are TRBV9 and TRBJ2-5; perhaps TRBD2 as D (5 bases). Trimming left V 0 bases short and J 5 bases short, with 17 bases between. CDR3 length: 16 residues. Germline lookup yields CDR1 SGDLS and CDR2 YYNGEE. This chain's CDR3 is CASSVAAIGEWETQYF. In nucleotides, the CDR3 is TGTGCCAGCAGCGTAGCCGCCATCGGGGAGTGGGAGACCCAGTACTTC.

This clone was counted once. This CDR3 is also generated by other DNA sequences in the sample. The chain couples TRBV2 to TRBJ2-3; 7 bases match TRBD2. The CDR3 is made up of 14 amino acids. V lost 3 bases, J lost 0 bases, and 0 bases stayed unmatched. In germline, CDR1 is SNHLY, CDR2 FYNNEI. CDR3 sequence reads: CASSEGLSTDTQYF. CDR3 sequence (DNA): TGTGCCAGCAGTGAGGGACTAAGCACAGATACGCAGTATTTT.

V is TRBV30 and J is TRBJ2-1, with 9 positions matching TRBD1. Trimming took 0 bases from V and 4 from J; bases not matched to a gene: 1. The CDR3 length is 14 residues. CDR1 and CDR2 from the germline V gene are GTSNPN and SVGIG (reference sequence). The CDR3 spells CAWSVGTGYNEQFF. The CDR3 DNA follows: TGTGCCTGGAGTGTCGGGACAGGGTACAATGAGCAGTTCTTC.